Listed below are T cell receptor beta chains from one sample, sequenced in a study of glioma-infiltrating T cells. Using its own MiXCR run on the multiplex PCR reads, TCRdb lists one record per CDR3 protein. The repertoire holds a few hundred thousand distinct CDR3 sequences, with about 40% as singletons. Sample: glioma tissue, nonneoplastic brain tissue, or PBMCs (not recorded which). The source of these receptors is a human donor with low-grade glioma or glioblastoma, undergoing nonglioma brain surgery, or in good health (not recorded which). The CDR3 runs from the conserved cysteine through the conserved F or W. A D gene is named only where the DNA matches it firmly. Clone sizes are given selectively: once, few, many, or a class where the clone is expanded.

once,.,TRBV6-1,TRBJ2-5,CASRRFSGPQETQCF,TGTGCCAGCAGAAGGTTCAGCGGACCCCAAGAGACCCAGTGCTTT
few,.,TRBV20-1,TRBJ2-2,CSARALTGELFF,TGCAGTGCTAGAGCCCTTACCGGGGAGCTGTTTTTT
many,.,TRBV20-1,TRBJ2-7,CSARATTGGLIFEQYF,TGCAGTGCTAGAGCGACGACCGGGGGCCTAATATTCGAGCAGTACTTC
.,TRBD2,TRBV11-2,TRBJ2-1,CASSLVYSGSDEQFF,TGTGCCAGCAGCTTAGTGTATAGCGGGAGTGATGAGCAGTTCTTC
.,.,TRBV7-8,TRBJ2-1,CASARGKVNEQFF,TGTGCCAGCGCACGGGGCAAGGTAAATGAGCAGTTCTTC
many,.,TRBV27,TRBJ2-1,CASSLRAAVDNEQFF,TGTGCCAGCAGTTTGCGGGCTGCGGTAGACAATGAGCAGTTCTTC
.,.,TRBV4-1,TRBJ2-3,CASSQEDNPRHFTDTQYF,TGCGCCAGCAGCCAAGAGGACAATCCAAGACACTTCACAGATACGCAGTATTTT
medium-sized,.,TRBV28,TRBJ1-1,CASSRYKGTEAFF,TGTGCCAGCAGCCGATATAAGGGCACTGAAGCTTTCTTT
.,.,TRBV20-1,TRBJ1-1,CSARGGEGDTEAFF,TGCAGTGCTAGAGGAGGGGAAGGTGACACTGAAGCTTTCTTT
few,.,TRBV15,TRBJ2-7,CATSREVSRLYEQYF,TGTGCCACCAGCAGAGAAGTGAGTAGGCTCTACGAGCAGTACTTC
.,.,TRBV29-1,TRBJ1-5,CSVTKGRSDQPQHF,TGCAGCGTAACGAAAGGGAGGAGTGATCAGCCCCAGCATTTT
.,.,TRBV7-9,TRBJ1-5,CASSLGVLSDQPQHF,TGTGCCAGCAGCTTAGGCGTTCTCAGTGATCAGCCCCAGCATTTT
.,TRBD1,TRBV4-1,TRBJ2-7,CTSSQDGTGDYEQYF,TGCACCAGCAGCCAAGATGGGACAGGGGACTACGAGCAGTACTTC
.,.,TRBV20-1,TRBJ2-3,CSALRGRSTDTQYF,TGCAGTGCCCTCCGTGGACGGAGCACAGATACGCAGTATTTT
.,.,TRBV7-9,TRBJ2-4,CASSLGGDIQYF,TGTGCCAGCAGCTTAGGGGGGGACATTCAGTACTTC
.,.,TRBV5-4,TRBJ2-5,CASSLGTLQETQYF,TGTGCCAGCAGCTTGGGTACCCTACAAGAGACCCAGTACTTC
.,TRBD1,TRBV7-9,TRBJ1-2,CASSSSTGHYGYTF,TGTGCCAGCAGCTCATCGACAGGGCACTATGGCTACACCTTC
many,.,TRBV27,TRBJ2-7,CASSPLGQYEQYF,TGTGCCAGCAGTCCGCTTGGACAGTACGAGCAGTACTTC
.,TRBD1,TRBV5-1,TRBJ2-3,CASSFETGGTDTQYF,TGCGCCAGCAGCTTCGAGACAGGGGGCACAGATACGCAGTATTTT
.,.,TRBV2,TRBJ2-5,CASSEAATGTQYF,TGTGCCAGCAGTGAAGCGGCCACGGGGACCCAGTACTTC
.,.,TRBV10-3,TRBJ1-1,CATEQGTNTEAFF,TGTGCCACCGAACAGGGCACGAACACTGAAGCTTTCTTT
.,.,TRBV12-5,TRBJ2-5,CASGTGTQETQYF,TGTGCTAGTGGTACCGGGACCCAAGAGACCCAGTACTTC
few,.,TRBV6-2/TRBV6-3,TRBJ2-2,CASSYWAGLNTGELFF,TGTGCCAGCAGTTACTGGGCAGGACTGAACACCGGGGAGCTGTTTTTT
.,TRBD2,TRBV20-1,TRBJ2-5,CSATTSVGGTQYF,TGCAGTGCTACGACTAGCGTCGGTGGGACCCAGTACTTC
.,.,TRBV2,TRBJ1-3,CASSEGALGGNTIYF,TGTGCCAGCAGTGAAGGTGCCCTGGGTGGAAACACCATATATTTT
few,.,TRBV7-2,TRBJ1-6,CASSLGFFGNSPLHF,TGTGCCAGCAGCTTAGGGTTCTTTGGTAATTCACCCCTCCACTTT
.,.,TRBV6-1,TRBJ2-5,CAISEDAQETQYF,TGTGCCATCAGTGAGGACGCGCAAGAGACCCAGTACTTC
.,.,TRBV12-3/TRBV12-4,TRBJ2-5,CASSLSPGRYQETQYF,TGTGCCAGCAGTTTAAGCCCAGGACGGTACCAAGAGACCCAGTACTTC
few,.,TRBV2,TRBJ1-6,CASSEAGSPLHF,TGTGCCAGCAGTGAAGCGGGGAGTCCCCTCCACTTT
many,.,TRBV25-1,TRBJ1-5,CASSGQANQPQHF,TGTGCCAGCAGTGGGCAGGCCAATCAGCCCCAGCATTTT
.,TRBD1,TRBV3-1,TRBJ2-1,CASSPTGVAKGFF,TGTGCCAGCAGCCCCACAGGGGTCGCGAAGGGGTTCTTC
.,.,TRBV7-7,TRBJ2-1,CASRFRATGSVDEQFF,TGTGCTAGCAGATTTAGGGCTACGGGATCGGTGGATGAGCAGTTCTTC
few,.,TRBV20-1,TRBJ1-4,CSARDRGGTNEKLFF,TGCAGTGCTAGAGATAGGGGTGGCACTAATGAAAAACTGTTTTTT
.,TRBD2,TRBV27,TRBJ2-7,CASSLTTSPYEQYF,TGTGCCAGCAGTTTGACGACTAGCCCGTACGAGCAGTACTTC
.,TRBD1,TRBV28,TRBJ2-7,CASTLGTGVHEQYF,TGTGCCAGCACCCTGGGGACAGGGGTCCACGAGCAGTACTTC
.,.,TRBV27,TRBJ2-4,CASSPGTGLTAQNIQYF,TGTGCCAGCAGTCCAGGCACAGGGTTGACAGCCCAAAACATTCAGTACTTC
.,TRBD1,TRBV20-1,TRBJ1-3,CSASWSRGANTIYF,TGCAGTGCTAGTTGGTCCAGGGGGGCTAACACCATATATTTT
many,TRBD1,TRBV6-2/TRBV6-3,TRBJ2-1,CASRASGQQNYNEQFF,TGTGCCAGCAGGGCCTCGGGACAGCAAAATTACAATGAGCAGTTCTTC
.,TRBD2,TRBV7-9,TRBJ2-7,CASSSGLADYEQYF,TGTGCCAGCAGCTCGGGACTAGCGGACTACGAGCAGTACTTC
.,TRBD1,TRBV29-1,TRBJ2-7,CSTRGQGLYEQYF,TGCAGCACCCGCGGACAGGGACTCTACGAGCAGTACTTC
.,.,TRBV6-6,TRBJ2-3,CAISVGQNSDTQYF,TGTGCCATCAGTGTCGGGCAGAACAGCGATACGCAGTATTTT
.,.,TRBV7-2,TRBJ2-1,CASSFSKTYNEQFF,TGTGCCAGCAGTTTTTCGAAGACTTACAATGAGCAGTTCTTC
many,.,TRBV6-1,TRBJ1-6,CASRAYNSPLHF,TGTGCCAGCAGGGCCTATAATTCACCCCTCCACTTT
few,.,TRBV20-1,TRBJ2-7,CSAPSREQYF,TGCAGTGCTCCCTCACGAGAGCAGTACTTC
.,.,TRBV2,TRBJ2-1,CASSELLRPANEQFF,TGTGCCAGCAGTGAATTATTACGGCCGGCGAATGAGCAGTTCTTC
.,TRBD2,TRBV14,TRBJ2-1,CASSQDRTSDCNEQFF,TGTGCCAGCAGCCAAGATAGGACTAGCGACTGCAATGAGCAGTTCTTC
.,.,TRBV7-2,TRBJ2-7,CASSLTAGTREQYF,TGTGCCAGCAGCTTAACGGCGGGAACACGCGAGCAGTACTTC
once,.,TRBV25-1,TRBJ1-3,CASSESSGRAVRGNTIYF,TGTGCCAGCAGTGAATCCAGCGGGAGGGCCGTGAGAGGAAACACCATATATTTT
few,.,TRBV25-1,TRBJ2-3,CASSGAGADTQYF,TGTGCCAGCTCAGGGGCAGGGGCCGATACGCAGTATTTT
.,.,TRBV3-1,TRBJ2-7,CASSQGENVAYEQYF,TGTGCCAGCAGCCAAGGAGAGAACGTGGCCTACGAGCAGTACTTC
.,TRBD1,TRBV7-2,TRBJ2-7,CASSFGTGMGEQYF,TGTGCCAGCAGCTTCGGGACAGGGATGGGCGAGCAGTACTTC
many,.,TRBV6-1,TRBJ2-7,CASSGNRADYEQYF,TGTGCCAGCAGTGGAAACCGGGCCGACTACGAGCAGTACTTC
.,TRBD2,TRBV7-2,TRBJ2-3,CASSFPLILAGVTDTQYF,TGTGCCAGCAGCTTTCCTCTAATACTAGCGGGAGTGACAGATACGCAGTATTTT
few,.,TRBV19,TRBJ2-7,CASSIVRTRFPEQYF,TGTGCCAGTAGTATTGTGAGGACCAGATTTCCCGAGCAGTACTTC
few,.,TRBV2,TRBJ2-7,CASSGTANYEQYF,TGTGCCAGCAGTGGGACAGCAAACTACGAGCAGTACTTC